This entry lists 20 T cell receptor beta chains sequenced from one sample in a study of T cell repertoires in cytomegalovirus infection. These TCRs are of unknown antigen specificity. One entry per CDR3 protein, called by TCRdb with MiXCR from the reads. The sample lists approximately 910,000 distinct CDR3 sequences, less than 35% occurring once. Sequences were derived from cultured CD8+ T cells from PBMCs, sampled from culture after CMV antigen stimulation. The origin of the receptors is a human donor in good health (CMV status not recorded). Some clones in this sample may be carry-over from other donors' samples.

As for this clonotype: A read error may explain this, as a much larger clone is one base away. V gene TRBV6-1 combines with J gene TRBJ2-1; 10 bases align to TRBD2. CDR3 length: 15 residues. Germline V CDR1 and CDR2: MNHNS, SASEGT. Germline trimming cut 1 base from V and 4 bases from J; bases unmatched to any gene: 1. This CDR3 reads CASSEVTSGYNEQFF. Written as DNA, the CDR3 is TGTGCCAGCAGTGAAGTGACTAGCGGGTACAATGAGCAGTTCTTC.

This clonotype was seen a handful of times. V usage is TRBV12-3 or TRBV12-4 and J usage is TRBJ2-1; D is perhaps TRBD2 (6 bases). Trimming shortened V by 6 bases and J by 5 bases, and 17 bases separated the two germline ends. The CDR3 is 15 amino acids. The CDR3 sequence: CASRPRGYVDNEQFF. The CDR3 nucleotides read TGTGCCAGCAGACCTCGGGGGTACGTCGACAATGAGCAGTTCTTC.

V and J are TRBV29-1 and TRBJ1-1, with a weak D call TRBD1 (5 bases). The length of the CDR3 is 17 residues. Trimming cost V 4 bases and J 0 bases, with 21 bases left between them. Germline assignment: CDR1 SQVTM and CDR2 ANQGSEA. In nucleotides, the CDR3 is TGCAGCGTTGCCGGGAGTCAGGGTGAGAGGGTGAACACTGAAGCTTTCTTT. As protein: CSVAGSQGERVNTEAFF.

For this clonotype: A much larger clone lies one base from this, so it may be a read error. The CDR3 here is CTSSWSDRGKNIQYF. DNA of the CDR3: TGTACCAGCAGCTGGAGCGACAGGGGGAAAAACATTCAGTACTTC. The V and J genes are TRBV7-2 and TRBJ2-4; 9 bases are a match to TRBD1. V lost 4 bases and J lost 4; bases outside the gene matches: 5. This CDR3 is 15 amino acids long. Looked up from germline, CDR1 is SGHTA and CDR2 is FQGNSA. The full variable domain, completed using reference TRBV7-2 and TRBJ2-4, is GAGVSQSPSNKVTEKGKDVELRCDPISGHTALYWYRQSLGQGLEFLIYFQGNSAPDKSGLPSDRFSAERTGGSVSTLTIQRTQQEDSAVYLCTSSWSDRGKNIQYFGAGTRLSVL.

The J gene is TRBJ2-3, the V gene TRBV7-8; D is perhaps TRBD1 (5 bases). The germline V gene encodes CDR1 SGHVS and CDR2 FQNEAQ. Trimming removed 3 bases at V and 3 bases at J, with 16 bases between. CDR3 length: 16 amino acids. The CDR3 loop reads CASSFRTGLSTDTQYF. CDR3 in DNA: TGTGCCAGCAGCTTTCGTACAGGTCTCTCTACAGATACGCAGTATTTT.

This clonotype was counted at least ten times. CDR3 loop: CASSSLGGVSNQPQHF. The CDR3 DNA reads as TGTGCCAGCAGTTCCCTTGGAGGGGTTAGCAATCAGCCCCAGCATTTT. J is TRBJ1-5 and V is TRBV27; D might be TRBD1 (5 bases). This CDR3 has 16 amino acids. Germline V CDR1 and CDR2: MNHEY, SMNVEV (reference sequence). Trimming took 4 bases from V and 0 from J, leaving 13 bases between them.

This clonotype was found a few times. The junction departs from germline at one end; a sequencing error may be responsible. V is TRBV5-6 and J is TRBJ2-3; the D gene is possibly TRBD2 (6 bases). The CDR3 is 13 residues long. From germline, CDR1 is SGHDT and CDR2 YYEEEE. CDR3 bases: TGTGCCAGCAGCTTGGGAACGGGGAGGAGGACGGATTTT. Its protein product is CASSLGTGRRTDF.

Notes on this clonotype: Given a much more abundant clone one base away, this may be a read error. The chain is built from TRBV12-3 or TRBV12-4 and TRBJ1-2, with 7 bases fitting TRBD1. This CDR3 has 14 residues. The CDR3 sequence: CASSHGDSKYDYTF. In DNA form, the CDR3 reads TGTGCCAGCAGTCACGGGGACAGCAAATATGACTACACCTTC.

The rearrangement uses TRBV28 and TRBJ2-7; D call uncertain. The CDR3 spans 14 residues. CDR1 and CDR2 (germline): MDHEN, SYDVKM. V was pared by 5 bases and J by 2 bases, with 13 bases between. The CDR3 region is CASSPTPGPYEQYV. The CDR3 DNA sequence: TGTGCCAGCAGTCCTACGCCAGGACCCTACGAGCAGTACGTC.

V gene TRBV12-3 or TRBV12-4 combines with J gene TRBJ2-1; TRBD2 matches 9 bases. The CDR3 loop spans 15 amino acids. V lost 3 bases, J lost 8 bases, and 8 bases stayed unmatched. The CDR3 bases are TGTGCCAGCAGTTTCGCGGGGGGGGGGAGGGATGAGCAGTTCTTC. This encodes CASSFAGGGRDEQFF.

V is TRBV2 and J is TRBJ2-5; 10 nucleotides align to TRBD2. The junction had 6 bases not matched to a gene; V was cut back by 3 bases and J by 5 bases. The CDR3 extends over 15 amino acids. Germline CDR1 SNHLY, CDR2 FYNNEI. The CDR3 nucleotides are TGTGCCAGCAGTGACCCAGCGGGGGGGGTGGAGACCCAGTACTTC. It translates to CASSDPAGGVETQYF.

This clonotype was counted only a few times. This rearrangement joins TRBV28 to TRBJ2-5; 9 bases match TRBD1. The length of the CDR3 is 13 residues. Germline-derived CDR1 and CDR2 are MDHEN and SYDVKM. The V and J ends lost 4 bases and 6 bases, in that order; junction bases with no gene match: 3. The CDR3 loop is CASSSGTGKTQYF. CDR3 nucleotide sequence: TGTGCCAGCAGTTCCGGGACAGGGAAGACCCAGTACTTC.

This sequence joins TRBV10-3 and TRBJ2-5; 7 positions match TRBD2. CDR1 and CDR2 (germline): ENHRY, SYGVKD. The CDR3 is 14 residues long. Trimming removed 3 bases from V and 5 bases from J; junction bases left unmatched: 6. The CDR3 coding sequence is TGTGCCATCAGTGACCCGGACGGGGGGGAGACCCAGTACTTC. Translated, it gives CAISDPDGGETQYF.

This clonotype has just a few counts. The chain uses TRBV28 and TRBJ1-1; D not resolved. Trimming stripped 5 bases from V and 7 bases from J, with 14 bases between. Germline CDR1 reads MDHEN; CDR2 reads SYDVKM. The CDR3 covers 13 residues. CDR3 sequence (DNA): TGTGCCAGCAGTCCCCGGGCCAAGGGTGAAGCTTTCTTT. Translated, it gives CASSPRAKGEAFF. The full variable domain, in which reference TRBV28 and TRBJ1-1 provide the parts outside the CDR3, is DVKVTQSSRYLVKRTGEKVFLECVQDMDHENMFWYRQDPGLGLRLIYFSYDVKMKEKGDIPEGYSVSREKKERFSLILESASTNQTSMYLCASSPRAKGEAFFGQGTRLTVV.

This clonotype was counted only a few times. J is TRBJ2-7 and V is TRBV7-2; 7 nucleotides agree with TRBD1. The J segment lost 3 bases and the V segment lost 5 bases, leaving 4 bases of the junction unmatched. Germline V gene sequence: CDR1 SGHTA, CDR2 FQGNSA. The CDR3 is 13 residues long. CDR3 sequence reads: CASSVGQYYEQYF. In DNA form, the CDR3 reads TGTGCCAGCAGCGTGGGACAGTACTACGAGCAGTACTTC.

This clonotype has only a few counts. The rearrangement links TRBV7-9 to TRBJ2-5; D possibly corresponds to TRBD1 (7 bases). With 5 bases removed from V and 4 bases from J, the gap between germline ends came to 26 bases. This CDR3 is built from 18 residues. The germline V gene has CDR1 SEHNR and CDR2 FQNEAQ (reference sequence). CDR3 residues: CASSHRPLPTGRGETQYF. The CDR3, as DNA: TGTGCCAGCAGCCACCGACCGCTACCGACAGGGCGGGGAGAGACCCAGTACTTC.

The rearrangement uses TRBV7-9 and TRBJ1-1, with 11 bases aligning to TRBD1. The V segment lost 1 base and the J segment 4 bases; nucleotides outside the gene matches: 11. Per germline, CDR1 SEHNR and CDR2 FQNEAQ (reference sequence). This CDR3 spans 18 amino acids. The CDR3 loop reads CASSLVVGTGGRGTEAFF. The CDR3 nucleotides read TGTGCCAGCAGCTTAGTAGTCGGGACAGGGGGGAGGGGCACTGAAGCTTTCTTT.

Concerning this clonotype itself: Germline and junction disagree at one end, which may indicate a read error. CDR3 residues: CVSSYSIKGDFSNQPQHF. DNA for the CDR3: TGTGTCAGCAGTTACTCGATTAAGGGAGACTTTAGCAATCAGCCCCAGCATTTT. This rearrangement joins TRBV6-2 or TRBV6-3 to TRBJ1-5, with unresolved D. The CDR3 sequence is 18 residues long. Germline V CDR1 and CDR2: MNHEY, SVGEGT.

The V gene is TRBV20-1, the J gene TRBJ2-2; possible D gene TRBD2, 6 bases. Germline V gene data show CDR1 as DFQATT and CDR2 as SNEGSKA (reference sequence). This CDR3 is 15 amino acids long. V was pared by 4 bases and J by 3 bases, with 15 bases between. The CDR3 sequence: CSAIPLRGYTGELFF. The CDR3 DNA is TGCAGTGCTATCCCCTTGCGGGGCTACACCGGGGAGCTGTTTTTT.

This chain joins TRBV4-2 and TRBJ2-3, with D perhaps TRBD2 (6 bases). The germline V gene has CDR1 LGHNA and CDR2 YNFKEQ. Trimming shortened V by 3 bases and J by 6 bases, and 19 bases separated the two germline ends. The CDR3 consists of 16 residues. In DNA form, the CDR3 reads TGTGCCAGCAGCCAGCGGGACTCCCAAGCGATCGATACGCAGTATTTT. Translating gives CASSQRDSQAIDTQYF.